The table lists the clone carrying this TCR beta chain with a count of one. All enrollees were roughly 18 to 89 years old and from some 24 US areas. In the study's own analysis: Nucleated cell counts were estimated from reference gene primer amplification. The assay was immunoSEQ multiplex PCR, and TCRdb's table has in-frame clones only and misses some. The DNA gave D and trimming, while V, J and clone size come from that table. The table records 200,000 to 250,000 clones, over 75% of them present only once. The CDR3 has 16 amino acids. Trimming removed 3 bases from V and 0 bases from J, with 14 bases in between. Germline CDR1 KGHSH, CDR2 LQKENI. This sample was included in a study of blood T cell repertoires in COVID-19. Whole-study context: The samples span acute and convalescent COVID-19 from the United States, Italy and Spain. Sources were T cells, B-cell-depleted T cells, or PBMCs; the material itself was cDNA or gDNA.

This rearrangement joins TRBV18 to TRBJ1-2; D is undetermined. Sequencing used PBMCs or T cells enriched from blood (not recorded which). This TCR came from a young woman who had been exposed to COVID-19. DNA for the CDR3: TGTGCCAGCTCACCGCTGAAAGCAAAAGCTAACTATGGCTACACCTTC. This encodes CASSPLKAKANYGYTF.